The clone carrying this T cell receptor (beta chain) was counted ten times or more. Its antigen is unidentified. This sample stems from a study of spatial heterogeneity in lung cancer. Study in general: For the average unique TCR and UMI combination, more than 9.5 occurrences appeared in raw reads. Study-wide results and caveats: Whereas they appeared in blood less at follow-up, ubiquitous expanded tumor TCRs appeared there more at resection.

Individually, TCR cDNA molecules were each labelled with a unique molecular identifier. TCRdb used MiXCR to reprocess the 5' RACE reads, holding one entry per CDR3 protein. The table shows about 36,000 distinct CDR3 sequences, with 5.2% occurring only once. Time point indicated: sample taken at primary tumor resection. Material for sequencing was whole RNA from tumor, nontumor lung or frozen PBMC, left unsorted. Donors were roughly 70 untreated early-stage non-small cell lung cancer patients. With 3 bases clipped from V and 3 bases from J, the junction kept 4 bases outside the gene matches. Germline V gene data show CDR1 as SNHLY and CDR2 as FYNNEI. The CDR3 length is 14 residues.

This TCR came from a female donor with early-stage non-small cell lung cancer. V usage is TRBV2 and J usage is TRBJ2-7; 8 bases align to TRBD1. The material was PBMCs, obtained at surgery. CDR3 coding DNA: TGTGCCAGCAGTGATCAGGGGGCTAACTACGAGCAGTACTTC. It is translated as CASSDQGANYEQYF.